One sample yielded the 4 T cell receptor beta chains listed below, sequenced in a study of blood T cell repertoires in COVID-19. Repertoires were generated with immunoSEQ multiplex PCR, while TCRdb's copy carries only in-frame clones and drops some. This table holds 360,000 or so clones, around nine tenths found once. Input material: PBMCs or T cells enriched from blood (not recorded which). The receptor set was obtained from a woman under 40 who had recovered from COVID-19.

This clone was counted only a few times. The CDR3 protein is CASSGGTGYTDTQYF. The CDR3 bases are TGTGCCAGCAGTGGAGGGACAGGATACACAGATACGCAGTATTTT. The chain recombines TRBV11-3 with TRBJ2-3, with 8 bases lining up with TRBD1. CDR1 is SGHNT and CDR2 is YENEEA in the germline V gene. The V and J ends lost 6 bases and 2 bases, in that order; junction bases with no gene match: 7. The CDR3 is 15 residues long.

This clone appeared a few times. The chain carries TRBV10-3 and TRBJ2-7; D is perhaps TRBD2 (6 bases). Germline values: CDR1 ENHRY, CDR2 SYGVKD. CDR3 length: 13 residues. With 4 bases removed from V and 1 base from J, the gap between germline ends came to 8 bases. The CDR3 nucleotides read TGTGCCATCAGTGTCGGAGGGTCCTACGAGCAGTACTTC. It translates to CAISVGGSYEQYF.

V is TRBV3-1 (or the pseudogene TRBV3-2) and J is TRBJ1-4; 7 bases agree with TRBD1. The CDR3 loop spans 15 amino acids. With V trimmed by 1 base and J by 8 bases, 7 bases remained unmatched. Germline V lookup: CDR1 LGHDT, CDR2 YNNKEL (reference sequence). The CDR3 protein is CASSQGAGGTEKLFF. The DNA of the CDR3 is TGTGCCAGCAGCCAAGGAGCAGGGGGTACCGAAAAACTGTTTTTT.

V and J are TRBV30 and TRBJ2-3, with D tentatively TRBD1 (7 bases). From germline, CDR1 is GTSNPN and CDR2 SVGIG (reference sequence). This CDR3 is built from 16 residues. V was clipped by 2 bases and J by 1 base, with 16 bases between them. CDR3 region: CAWSLEGAWGTDTQYF. The CDR3 nucleotides are TGTGCCTGGAGTCTGGAGGGGGCTTGGGGCACAGATACGCAGTATTTT.